Described below is a single TCR beta chain sequence and its context. Which antigen it targets is not known. There are no base qualities to consult, and no much larger clone falls within one base. The data derive from a study of blood T cell repertoires in COVID-19 (dated by TCRdb to about 2020). The study in broad terms: Samples from collaborators originated in the United States, Italy and Spain and spanned both the acute and convalescent phases of COVID-19. The prospective study material was composed of cDNA or gDNA derived from T cells, B-cell-depleted T cells, or PBMCs. Subjects who had been exposed to COVID-19, were actively infected with it, or had recovered from it provided the deeply sampled blood TCRbeta repertoires that made up the dataset. A freely available public database, intended as a resource for researchers studying the immune response to SARS-CoV-2, is where the repertoires were released. Samples came from the ongoing ImmuneRACE study (first 160 participants) plus 1,254 subjects from 6 global collaborators. Sample metadata almost always included a de-identified subject ID, COVID-19 status, age in years and sex. Where available, HLA class I and class II types were obtained from metadata supplied by the sample provider rather than from assay-based typing. Points the paper makes about the study in general: The amount of clinical and demographic metadata varied by source and participant and was provided uncurated.

V has 9 bases trimmed and J has 6 bases trimmed; junction bases matching no gene number 5. From the cysteine through the phenylalanine, the CDR3 covers 11 amino acids. CDR3 DNA only is kept here, 33 bases in frame from base 1. The immunoSEQ Assay, a bias-controlled multiplex PCR, was used to amplify TCRbeta CDR3 regions from genomic DNA. On the authors' methods: The number of nucleated cells in each sample was estimated by amplification of reference gene primers within the assay. To quantify the absolute abundance of each unique TCRbeta CDR3 rearrangement, sequence reads were collapsed and filtered. For each sample, productive Simpson clonality was calculated by taking the square root of Simpson's diversity index across productive rearrangements. TCRdb provides this immuneACCESS table in a form limited to in-frame rearrangements. Some clones are lacking; in checked studies, under half of them reflect an unresolved V gene, and why the rest are absent is not known. The V and J calls and the clone size are those of that table, but D and trimming were determined from the DNA. This sample has around 52,000 clones in its table, and around 76% of those were observed once. The ten largest account for around a fifth of the sample.

Whole blood was collected in K2EDTA tubes by collaborating institutions according to the institutions' own protocols. For TCRbeta analysis, collaborators shipped samples in one of three forms: frozen whole blood, isolated PBMCs, or DNA extracted from either of those sample types. The sequenced sample was peripheral blood. The receptor was derived from a woman aged 55-69 years with acute or convalescent COVID-19. The rearranged segments are TRBV5-3 and TRBJ1-2, and TRBD1 matches 7 of the central bases. TRBV5-3 is treated as an ORF (open reading frame) with a function not yet certain. The CDR3: CAKKGGDGYTF. The DNA sequence reads TGTGCCAAAAAAGGGGGCGATGGCTACACCTTC.